This entry lists 21 T cell receptor beta chains sequenced from one sample in a study of cytomegalovirus exposure and HLA in healthy donors (dated by TCRdb to 2015 to 2018). The method was the immunoSEQ multiplex PCR assay. The multiplex PCR relied on a mix of 60 forward primers for TCR Vbeta segments and 13 reverse primers for TCR Jbeta segments. TCRdb retrieved this table from immuneACCESS and kept in-frame rearrangements only. Not all clones are present; in checked studies, unresolved V genes account for under half, and no reason is known for the remainder. The sample table holds about 110,000 clones, of which more than 65% were seen once. Roughly 3.9% of the sample is held by the ten biggest clonotypes. The sequencing sample was made of PBMCs. The origin of the receptors is a male donor in good health and CMV-seronegative.

V gene TRBV2 combines with J gene TRBJ1-6; perhaps TRBD1 as D (5 bases). With 6 bases removed from V and 8 bases from J, the gap between germline ends came to 14 bases. Germline V gene data show CDR1 as SNHLY and CDR2 as FYNNEI. This CDR3 is 14 amino acids long. CDR3 residues: CASRRDLGDSPLHF. CDR3 DNA sequence: TGTGCCAGCAGGCGGGACCTAGGGGATTCACCCCTCCACTTT.

The V gene is TRBV5-1, the J gene TRBJ2-3; D is ambiguous. The CDR3 loop spans 14 amino acids. Germline V gives CDR1 SGHRS, CDR2 YFSETQ. V shed 0 bases and J shed 2 bases, with 7 bases lying between them. This CDR3 reads CASSLGSVTDTQYF. The CDR3 DNA reads TGCGCCAGCAGCTTGGGAAGCGTCACAGATACGCAGTATTTT.

This clone appeared a few times. The chain joins TRBV5-4 to TRBJ2-1; 9 bases agree with TRBD1. V lost 4 bases, J lost 1 base, and 3 bases stayed unmatched. CDR1 and CDR2 from the germline V gene are SGHNT and YYREEE (reference sequence). This CDR3 contains 15 residues. The CDR3 protein is CASSVTGGSYNEQFF. DNA of the CDR3: TGTGCCAGCAGCGTGACAGGGGGGTCCTACAATGAGCAGTTCTTC.

The genes are TRBV28 and TRBJ2-2; 7 bases line up with TRBD2. After removal of 3 bases from V and 13 bases from J, the junction contained 32 bases not matched to a gene. Germline V gives CDR1 MDHEN, CDR2 SYDVKM. CDR3 length: 21 residues. The CDR3 bases are TGTGCCAGCAGTTTTGTTCGGACCCCACCCCCGGGGGGATACGCCGGTTCGGGGCTGTTTTTT. It codes for CASSFVRTPPPGGYAGSGLFF.

The chain combines TRBV10-2 with TRBJ2-1; 7 nucleotides align to TRBD2. Losses at the gene ends were 8 bases for V and 7 bases for J; bases not matched to a gene: 5. The CDR3 runs 12 residues. Per germline, CDR1 WSHSY and CDR2 SAAADI. The CDR3 is CASYSRENEQFF. CDR3 nucleotide sequence: TGCGCCAGCTACTCGCGGGAGAATGAGCAGTTCTTC.

This clone was detected only a few times. The chain uses TRBV6-5 and TRBJ1-3, with a possible D match to TRBD1 (6 bases). Germline V lookup: CDR1 MNHEY, CDR2 SVGAGI. Trimming pared 5 bases from V and 3 bases from J, leaving 11 bases between. The CDR3 consists of 14 residues. The CDR3 coding sequence is TGTGCCAGCAGTCAGGGGCTCATTGGAAACACCATATATTTT. It encodes CASSQGLIGNTIYF.

The chain is built from TRBV15 and TRBJ2-1, with TRBD2 matching 9 bases. V dropped 3 bases and J dropped 3; count of bases not matched to a gene: 6. The CDR3 consists of 16 residues. CDR1 is LNHNV and CDR2 is YYDKDF in the germline V gene (reference sequence). The DNA of the CDR3 is TGTGCCACCAGCAGGCTAGCGGGAAGGGTCTACAATGAGCAGTTCTTC. This sequence encodes CATSRLAGRVYNEQFF.

This chain joins TRBV5-4 and TRBJ2-6; 8 nucleotides match TRBD1. The ends lost 7 bases at V and 2 bases at J; junction bases unmatched: 2. Per the germline V gene, CDR1 is SGHNT and CDR2 is YYREEE (reference sequence). The CDR3 extends over 14 amino acids. CDR3 nucleotides: TGTGCCAGCCAGGGGGCGGCTGGGGCCAACGTCCTGACTTTC. Translated: CASQGAAGANVLTF.

V gene TRBV5-6 combines with J gene TRBJ2-5; D is undetermined. The CDR3 loop spans 11 amino acids. V shed 5 bases and J shed 3 bases, with 5 bases lying between them. The V gene's germline CDR1 is SGHDT and CDR2 YYEEEE. The CDR3 region is CASSIKETQYF. CDR3 coding DNA: TGTGCCAGCAGTATAAAAGAGACCCAGTACTTC.

On this clone: At the DNA level, this CDR3 is encoded by other sequences in the same sample as well. The genes are TRBV5-1 and TRBJ2-1, with 7 bases identical to TRBD1. This CDR3 is 15 amino acids long. The junction had 4 bases not matched to a gene; V was cut back by 2 bases and J by 2 bases. Per the germline V gene, CDR1 is SGHRS and CDR2 is YFSETQ. The CDR3, as DNA: TGCGCCAGCAGCTTAGGGCAGGGGGCCTACAATGAGCAGTTCTTC. Protein product: CASSLGQGAYNEQFF.

This clone came up once. CDR3 in amino acids: CASRLAVYNEQFF. CDR3 DNA sequence: TGTGCCAGCAGACTAGCGGTCTACAATGAGCAGTTCTTC. The chain joins TRBV13 to TRBJ2-1, with 8 bases lining up with TRBD2. CDR3 length: 13 amino acids. Trimming removed 6 bases from V and 3 bases from J; junction bases left unmatched: 1. From germline, CDR1 is PRHDT and CDR2 FYEKMQ (reference sequence). The full variable domain, its missing parts supplied by reference TRBV13 and TRBJ2-1, is AAGVIQSPRHLIKEKRETATLKCYPIPRHDTVYWYQQGPGQDPQFLISFYEKMQSDKGSIPDRFSAQQFSDYHSELNMSSLELGDSALYFCASRLAVYNEQFFGPGTRLTVL.

In its sample, this clone was seen once. V gene TRBV18 combines with J gene TRBJ2-3; TRBD2 is a possible D gene (6 bases). The CDR3 has 16 residues. V lost 4 bases and J 3 bases, leaving 17 bases between the germline ends. CDR1 and CDR2 (germline): KGHSH, LQKENI. Here the CDR3 reads CASSQLRLGGTDTQYF. CDR3 DNA sequence: TGTGCCAGCTCACAGCTCCGACTAGGAGGGACAGATACGCAGTATTTT.

The V call is TRBV5-6, the J call TRBJ2-7; 13 positions match TRBD2. The trim removed 4 bases at V and 4 bases at J, leaving 5 bases unmatched. In germline, CDR1 is SGHDT, CDR2 YYEEEE. This CDR3 region has 15 residues. The CDR3: CASSAGTSGMYEQYF. CDR3 nucleotide sequence: TGTGCCAGCAGCGCCGGGACTAGCGGGATGTACGAGCAGTACTTC.

CDR3 in amino acids: CASSPLAGYGNYEQYF. The CDR3 DNA sequence: TGTGCCAGCAGTCCTCTAGCGGGATACGGGAACTACGAGCAGTACTTC. This sequence joins TRBV9 and TRBJ2-7, with TRBD2 identical over 9 bases. There are 16 residues in the CDR3. With V trimmed by 5 bases and J by 3 bases, 12 bases remained unmatched. Germline CDR1 reads SGDLS; CDR2 reads YYNGEE.

The DNA for the CDR3 is TGTGCCGGGTTAAACAGAGATCCCCCTGGAAACACCATATATTTT. Protein sequence: CAGLNRDPPGNTIYF. The rearrangement joins TRBV27 to TRBJ1-3; no definite D call. CDR1 and CDR2 (germline): MNHEY, SMNVEV (reference sequence). V lost 11 bases and J 2 bases, leaving 19 bases between the germline ends. The CDR3 is 15 amino acids.

The chain links TRBV2 to TRBJ2-7; 7 positions agree with TRBD2. The V gene end was trimmed by 3 bases and the J gene end by 1 base; junction bases not matched to a gene: 3. Germline CDR1 is SNHLY and CDR2 is FYNNEI. The CDR3 spans 14 residues. CDR3 DNA: TGTGCCAGCAGTGAGGGGCGGGGGTCCTACGAGCAGTACTTC. Its translation: CASSEGRGSYEQYF.

This clone was picked up a small number of times. This sequence joins TRBV19 and TRBJ1-1; 7 bases are shared with TRBD1. The J segment lost 1 base and the V segment lost 5 bases, leaving 10 bases of the junction unmatched. The V gene's germline CDR1 is LNHDA and CDR2 SQIVND (reference sequence). The CDR3 covers 16 residues. The CDR3 sequence is CASSLRTGAENTEAFF. CDR3 nucleotide sequence: TGTGCCAGTAGTCTACGGACAGGAGCAGAGAACACTGAAGCTTTCTTT.

The V call is TRBV10-3, the J call TRBJ2-3; TRBD2 matches 14 bases. With V trimmed by 2 bases and J by 4 bases, 5 bases remained unmatched. The germline V gene encodes CDR1 ENHRY and CDR2 SYGVKD. The CDR3 length is 17 residues. Here the CDR3 reads CAISEQTSGRAPDTQYF. In nucleotides, the CDR3 is TGTGCCATCAGTGAGCAGACTAGCGGGAGGGCCCCAGATACGCAGTATTTT.

The chain combines TRBV18 with TRBJ2-1; weak D call: TRBD1 (6 bases). The V gene lost 0 bases and the J gene lost 1 base, with 10 bases spanning the gap. The CDR3 has 16 residues. Germline V CDR1 and CDR2: KGHSH, LQKENI. The chain's CDR3 is CASSPPETGSYNEQFF. For the CDR3, the DNA is TGTGCCAGCTCACCACCTGAAACAGGGTCCTACAATGAGCAGTTCTTC.

Here the CDR3 reads CAWSEDRRSNYGYTF. CDR3 sequence (DNA): TGTGCCTGGAGTGAGGACAGGAGGAGTAACTATGGCTACACCTTC. The genes are TRBV30 and TRBJ1-2; 7 bases are a match to TRBD1. CDR3 length: 15 residues. Per germline, CDR1 GTSNPN and CDR2 SVGIG (reference sequence). After removal of 1 base from V and 1 base from J, the junction contained 6 bases not matched to a gene.

The rearrangement uses TRBV5-1 and TRBJ2-7; 13 positions match TRBD2. V dropped 4 bases and J dropped 6; count of bases not matched to a gene: 7. Germline CDR1 reads SGHRS; CDR2 reads YFSETQ. The CDR3 contains 15 residues. CDR3 loop: CASSPTSGRAPEQYF. CDR3 nucleotides: TGCGCCAGCAGCCCTACTAGCGGGAGGGCCCCCGAGCAGTACTTC. The full variable domain, with the rest looked up from reference TRBV5-1 and TRBJ2-7, is KAGVTQTPRYLIKTRGQQVTLSCSPISGHRSVSWYQQTPGQGLQFLFEYFSETQRNKGNFPGRFSGRQFSNSRSEMNVSTLELGDSALYLCASSPTSGRAPEQYFGPGTRLTVT.